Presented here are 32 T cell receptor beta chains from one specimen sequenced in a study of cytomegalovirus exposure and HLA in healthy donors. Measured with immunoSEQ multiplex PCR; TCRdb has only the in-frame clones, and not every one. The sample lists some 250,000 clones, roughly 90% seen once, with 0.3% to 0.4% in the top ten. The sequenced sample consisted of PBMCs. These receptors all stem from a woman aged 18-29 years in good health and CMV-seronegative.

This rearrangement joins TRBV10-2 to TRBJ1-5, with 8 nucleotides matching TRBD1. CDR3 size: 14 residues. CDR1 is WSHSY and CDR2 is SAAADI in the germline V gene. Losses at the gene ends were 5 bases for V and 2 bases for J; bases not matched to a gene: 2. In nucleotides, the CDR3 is TGCGCCAGCAGTCCGGACAGGGGCAATCAGCCCCAGCATTTT. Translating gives CASSPDRGNQPQHF.

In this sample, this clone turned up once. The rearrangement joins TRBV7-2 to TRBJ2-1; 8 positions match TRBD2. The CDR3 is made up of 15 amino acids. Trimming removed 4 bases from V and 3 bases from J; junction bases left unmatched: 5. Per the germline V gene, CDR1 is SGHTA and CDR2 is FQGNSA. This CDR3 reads CASSYTSGVYNEQFF. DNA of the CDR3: TGTGCCAGCAGCTATACTAGCGGAGTCTACAATGAGCAGTTCTTC.

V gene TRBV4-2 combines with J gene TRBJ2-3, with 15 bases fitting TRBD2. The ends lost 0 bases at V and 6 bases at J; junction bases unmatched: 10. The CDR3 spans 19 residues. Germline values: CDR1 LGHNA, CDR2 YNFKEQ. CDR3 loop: CASSQDIPGLAGGFDTQYF. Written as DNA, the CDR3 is TGTGCCAGCAGCCAAGATATCCCGGGACTAGCGGGGGGTTTTGATACGCAGTATTTT.

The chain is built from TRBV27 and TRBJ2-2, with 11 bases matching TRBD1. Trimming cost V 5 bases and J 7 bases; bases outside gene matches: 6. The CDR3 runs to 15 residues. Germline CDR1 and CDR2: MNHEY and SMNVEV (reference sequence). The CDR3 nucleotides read TGTGCCAGCAGTCCACGGACAGGGGGCATCGGGGAGCTGTTTTTT. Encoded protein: CASSPRTGGIGELFF.

CDR3 in amino acids: CASSFQGANEQYF. DNA of the CDR3: TGTGCCAGCAGTTTCCAGGGGGCGAACGAGCAGTACTTC. The chain carries TRBV28 and TRBJ2-7, with TRBD1 matching over 8 bases. With V trimmed by 3 bases and J by 5 bases, 3 bases remained unmatched. The germline V gene encodes CDR1 MDHEN and CDR2 SYDVKM. The CDR3 contains 13 residues.

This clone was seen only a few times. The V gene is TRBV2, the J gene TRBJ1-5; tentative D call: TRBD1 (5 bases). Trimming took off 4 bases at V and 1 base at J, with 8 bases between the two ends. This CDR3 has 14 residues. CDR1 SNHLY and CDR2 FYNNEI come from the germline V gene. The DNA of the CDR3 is TGTGCCAGCAGTGGATGGGGCAGCAATCAGCCCCAGCATTTT. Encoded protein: CASSGWGSNQPQHF.

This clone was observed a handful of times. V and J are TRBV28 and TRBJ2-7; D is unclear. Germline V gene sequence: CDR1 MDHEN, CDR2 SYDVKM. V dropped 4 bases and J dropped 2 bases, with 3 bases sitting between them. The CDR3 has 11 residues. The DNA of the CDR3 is TGTGCCAGCAGTTCAACCTACGAGCAGTACTTC. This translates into CASSSTYEQYF.

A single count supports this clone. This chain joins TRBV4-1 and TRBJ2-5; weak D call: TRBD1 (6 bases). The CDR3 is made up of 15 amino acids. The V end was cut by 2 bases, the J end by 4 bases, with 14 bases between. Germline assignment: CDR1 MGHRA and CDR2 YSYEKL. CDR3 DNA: TGCGCCAGCAGCCAAAGGATCCGGACAGCAGAGACCCAGTACTTC. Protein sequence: CASSQRIRTAETQYF.

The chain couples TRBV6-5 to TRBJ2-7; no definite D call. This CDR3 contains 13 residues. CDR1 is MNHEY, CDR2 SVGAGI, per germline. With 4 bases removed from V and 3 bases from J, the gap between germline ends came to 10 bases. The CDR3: CASSWRDSYEQYF. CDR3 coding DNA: TGTGCCAGCAGTTGGAGAGATAGCTACGAGCAGTACTTC.

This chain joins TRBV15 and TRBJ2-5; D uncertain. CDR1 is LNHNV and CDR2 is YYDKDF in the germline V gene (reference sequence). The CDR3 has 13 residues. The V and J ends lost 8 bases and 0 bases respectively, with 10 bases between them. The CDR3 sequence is CATGAVNQETQYF. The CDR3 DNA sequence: TGTGCCACCGGTGCGGTGAACCAAGAGACCCAGTACTTC.

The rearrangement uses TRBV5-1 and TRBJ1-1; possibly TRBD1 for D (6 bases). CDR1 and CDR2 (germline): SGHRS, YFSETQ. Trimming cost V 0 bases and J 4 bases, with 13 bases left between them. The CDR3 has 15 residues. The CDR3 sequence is CASSLGRGAGTEAFF. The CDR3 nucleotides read TGCGCCAGCAGCTTGGGCAGGGGCGCGGGCACTGAAGCTTTCTTT.

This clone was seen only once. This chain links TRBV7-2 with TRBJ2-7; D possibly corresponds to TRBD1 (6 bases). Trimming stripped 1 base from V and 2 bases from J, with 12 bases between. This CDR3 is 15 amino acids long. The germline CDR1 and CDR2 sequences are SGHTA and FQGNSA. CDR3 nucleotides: TGTGCCAGCAGCTTAGATATCAGGGGCGCCTACGAGCAGTACTTC. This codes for CASSLDIRGAYEQYF.

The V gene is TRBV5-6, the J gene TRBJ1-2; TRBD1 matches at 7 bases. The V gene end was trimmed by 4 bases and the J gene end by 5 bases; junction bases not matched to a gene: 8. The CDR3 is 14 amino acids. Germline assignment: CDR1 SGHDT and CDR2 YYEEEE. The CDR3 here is CASSPPTGRYGYTF. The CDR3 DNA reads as TGTGCCAGCAGCCCGCCGACAGGGAGGTATGGCTACACCTTC.

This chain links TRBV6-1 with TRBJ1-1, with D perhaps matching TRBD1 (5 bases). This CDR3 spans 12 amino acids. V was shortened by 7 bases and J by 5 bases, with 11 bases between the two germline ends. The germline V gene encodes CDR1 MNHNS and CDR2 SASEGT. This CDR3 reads CASTGFLTEAFF. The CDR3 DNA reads TGTGCCAGCACAGGGTTTCTTACTGAAGCTTTCTTT.

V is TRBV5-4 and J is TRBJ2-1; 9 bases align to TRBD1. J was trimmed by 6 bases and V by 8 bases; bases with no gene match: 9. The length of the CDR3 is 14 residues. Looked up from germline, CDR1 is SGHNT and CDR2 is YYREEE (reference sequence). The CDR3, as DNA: TGTGCCAGTAGGGGACAGGGTGTCGGCAATGAGCAGTTCTTC. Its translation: CASRGQGVGNEQFF.

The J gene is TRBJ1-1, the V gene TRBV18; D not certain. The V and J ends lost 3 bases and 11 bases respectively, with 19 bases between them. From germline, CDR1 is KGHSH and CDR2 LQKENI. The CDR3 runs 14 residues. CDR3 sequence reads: CASSPPEDRLLAFF. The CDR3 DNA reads TGTGCCAGCTCACCCCCGGAGGACCGTCTCTTGGCTTTCTTT.

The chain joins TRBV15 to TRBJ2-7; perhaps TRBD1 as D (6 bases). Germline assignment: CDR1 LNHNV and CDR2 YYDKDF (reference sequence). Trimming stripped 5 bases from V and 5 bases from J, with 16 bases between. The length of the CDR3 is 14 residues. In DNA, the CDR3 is TGTGCCACCAGCGGGGGCACCCTCAGGGACGAGCAGTACTTC. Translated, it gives CATSGGTLRDEQYF.

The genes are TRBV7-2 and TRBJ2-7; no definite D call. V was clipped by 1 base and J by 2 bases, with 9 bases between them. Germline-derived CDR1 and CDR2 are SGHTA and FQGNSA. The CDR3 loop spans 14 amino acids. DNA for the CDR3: TGTGCCAGCAGCTTAGTCCCGGGTACCTACGAGCAGTACTTC. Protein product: CASSLVPGTYEQYF.

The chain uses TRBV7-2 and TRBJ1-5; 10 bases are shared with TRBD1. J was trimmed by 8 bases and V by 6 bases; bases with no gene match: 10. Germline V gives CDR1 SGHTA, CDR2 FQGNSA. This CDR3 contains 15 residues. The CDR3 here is CASSSRSGTGEPQHF. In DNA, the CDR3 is TGTGCCAGCAGTTCGAGATCCGGGACAGGGGAGCCCCAGCATTTT.

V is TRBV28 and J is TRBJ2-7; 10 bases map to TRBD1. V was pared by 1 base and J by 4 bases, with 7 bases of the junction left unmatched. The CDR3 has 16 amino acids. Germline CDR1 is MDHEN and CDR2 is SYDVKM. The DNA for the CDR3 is TGTGCCAGCAGTTTATTTTGGACAGGGGGGATATACGAGCAGTACTTC. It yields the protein CASSLFWTGGIYEQYF.

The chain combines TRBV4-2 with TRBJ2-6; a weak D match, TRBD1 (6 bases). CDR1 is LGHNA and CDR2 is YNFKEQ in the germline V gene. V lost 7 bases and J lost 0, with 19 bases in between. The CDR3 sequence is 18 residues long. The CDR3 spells CASTHPLGGSSGANVLTF. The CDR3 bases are TGTGCCAGCACCCATCCTCTAGGGGGTTCCTCTGGGGCCAACGTCCTGACTTTC.

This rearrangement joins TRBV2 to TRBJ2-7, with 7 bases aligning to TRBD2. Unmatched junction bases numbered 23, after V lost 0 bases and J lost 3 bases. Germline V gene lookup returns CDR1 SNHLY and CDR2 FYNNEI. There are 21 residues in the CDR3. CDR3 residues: CASSEARWGGPRQSWGYEQYV. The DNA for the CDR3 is TGTGCCAGCAGTGAAGCTAGGTGGGGGGGACCGAGGCAGTCATGGGGCTACGAGCAGTACGTC.

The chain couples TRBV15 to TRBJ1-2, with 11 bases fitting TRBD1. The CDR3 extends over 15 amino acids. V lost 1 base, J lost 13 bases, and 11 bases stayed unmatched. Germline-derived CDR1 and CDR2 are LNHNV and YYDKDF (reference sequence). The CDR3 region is CATSRAADRGHRGTF. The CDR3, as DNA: TGTGCCACCAGCAGAGCCGCGGACAGGGGGCATCGTGGCACCTTC.

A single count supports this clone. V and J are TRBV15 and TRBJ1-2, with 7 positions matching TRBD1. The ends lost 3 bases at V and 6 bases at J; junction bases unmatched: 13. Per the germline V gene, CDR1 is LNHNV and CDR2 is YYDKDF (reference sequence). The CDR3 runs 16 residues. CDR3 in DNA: TGTGCCACCAGCAGTTATACAGGGGAGGTTGGTCATGGCTACACCTTC. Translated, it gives CATSSYTGEVGHGYTF.

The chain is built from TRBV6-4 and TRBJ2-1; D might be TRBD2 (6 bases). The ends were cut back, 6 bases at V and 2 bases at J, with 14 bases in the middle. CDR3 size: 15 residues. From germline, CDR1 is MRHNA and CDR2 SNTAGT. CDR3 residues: CASSAQGGAYNEQFF. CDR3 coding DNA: TGTGCCAGCAGCGCCCAGGGCGGGGCCTACAATGAGCAGTTCTTC.

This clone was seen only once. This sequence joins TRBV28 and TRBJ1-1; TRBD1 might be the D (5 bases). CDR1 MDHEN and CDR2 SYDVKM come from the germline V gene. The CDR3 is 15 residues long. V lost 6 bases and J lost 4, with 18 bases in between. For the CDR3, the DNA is TGTGCCAGCAGCCCGGCGGGGATTAGGGGCACTGAAGCTTTCTTT. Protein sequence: CASSPAGIRGTEAFF.

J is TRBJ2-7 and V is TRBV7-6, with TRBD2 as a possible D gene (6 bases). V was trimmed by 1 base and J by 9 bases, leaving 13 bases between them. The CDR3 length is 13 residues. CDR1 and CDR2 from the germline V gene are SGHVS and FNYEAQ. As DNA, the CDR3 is TGTGCCAGCAGCTTAGGAGGAGGGAGTGGGCAGTACTTC. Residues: CASSLGGGSGQYF.

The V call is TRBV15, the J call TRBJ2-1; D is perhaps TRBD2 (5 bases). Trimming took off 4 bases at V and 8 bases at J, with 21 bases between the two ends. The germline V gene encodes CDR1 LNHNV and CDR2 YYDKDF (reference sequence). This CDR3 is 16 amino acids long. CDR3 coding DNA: TGTGCCACCAGCAATACAAACGTGGGCGGAGGCGATGAGCAGTTCTTC. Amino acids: CATSNTNVGGGDEQFF.

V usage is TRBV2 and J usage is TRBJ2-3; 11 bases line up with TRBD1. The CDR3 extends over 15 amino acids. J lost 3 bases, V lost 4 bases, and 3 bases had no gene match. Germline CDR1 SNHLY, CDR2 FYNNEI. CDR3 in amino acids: CASSGTGGRTDTQYF. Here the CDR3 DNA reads TGTGCCAGCAGTGGGACAGGGGGCAGGACAGATACGCAGTATTTT.

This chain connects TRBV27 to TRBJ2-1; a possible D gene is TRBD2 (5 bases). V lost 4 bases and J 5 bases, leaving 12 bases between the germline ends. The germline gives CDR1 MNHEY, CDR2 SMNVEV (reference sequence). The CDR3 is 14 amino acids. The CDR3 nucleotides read TGTGCCAGCAGTTCTCGGAGGACTCACAATGAGCAGTTCTTC. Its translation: CASSSRRTHNEQFF.

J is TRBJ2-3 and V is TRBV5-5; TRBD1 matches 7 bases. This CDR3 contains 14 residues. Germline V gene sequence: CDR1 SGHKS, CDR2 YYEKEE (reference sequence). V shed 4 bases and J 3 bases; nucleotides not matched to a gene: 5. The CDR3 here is CASSPWTGTDTQYF. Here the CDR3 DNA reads TGTGCCAGCAGCCCATGGACAGGAACAGATACGCAGTATTTT. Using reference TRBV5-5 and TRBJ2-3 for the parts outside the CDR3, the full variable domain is DAGVTQSPTHLIKTRGQQVTLRCSPISGHKSVSWYQQVLGQGPQFIFQYYEKEERGRGNFPDRFSARQFPNYSSELNVNALLLGDSALYLCASSPWTGTDTQYFGPGTRLTVL.

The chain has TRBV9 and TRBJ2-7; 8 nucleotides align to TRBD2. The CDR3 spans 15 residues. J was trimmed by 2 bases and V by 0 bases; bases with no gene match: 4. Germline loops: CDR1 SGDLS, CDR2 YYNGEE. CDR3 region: CASSVAAGDPYEQYF. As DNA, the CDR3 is TGTGCCAGCAGCGTAGCAGCGGGGGACCCCTACGAGCAGTACTTC. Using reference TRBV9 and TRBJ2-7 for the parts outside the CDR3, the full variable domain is DSGVTQTPKHLITATGQRVTLRCSPRSGDLSVYWYQQSLDQGLQFLIQYYNGEERAKGNILERFSAQQFPDLHSELNLSSLELGDSALYFCASSVAAGDPYEQYFGPGTRLTVT.